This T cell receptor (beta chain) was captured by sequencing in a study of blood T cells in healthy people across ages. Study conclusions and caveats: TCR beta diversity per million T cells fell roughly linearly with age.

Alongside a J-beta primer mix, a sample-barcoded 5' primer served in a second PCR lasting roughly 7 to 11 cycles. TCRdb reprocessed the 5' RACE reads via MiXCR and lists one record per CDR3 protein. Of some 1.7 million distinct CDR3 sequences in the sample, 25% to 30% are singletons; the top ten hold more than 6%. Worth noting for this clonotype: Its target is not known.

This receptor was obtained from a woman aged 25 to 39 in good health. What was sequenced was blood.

CDR3 bases: TGTGCCAGCAGCCCGCAGGGAGCGGGGTCCTACAATGAGCAGTTCTTC. Protein sequence: CASSPQGAGSYNEQFF. This chain connects TRBV9 to TRBJ2-1, with 7 bases lining up with TRBD2. The V gene end was trimmed by 4 bases and the J gene end by 1 base; junction bases not matched to a gene: 8. Per germline, CDR1 SGDLS and CDR2 YYNGEE. The CDR3 has 16 residues.